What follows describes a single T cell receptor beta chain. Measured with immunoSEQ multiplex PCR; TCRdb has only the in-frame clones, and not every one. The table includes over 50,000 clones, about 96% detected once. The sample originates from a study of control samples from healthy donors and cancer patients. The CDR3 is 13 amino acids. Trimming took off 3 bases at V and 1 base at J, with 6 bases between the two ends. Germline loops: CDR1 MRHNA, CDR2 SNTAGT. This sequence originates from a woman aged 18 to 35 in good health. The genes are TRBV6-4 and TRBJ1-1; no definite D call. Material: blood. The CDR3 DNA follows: TGTGCCAGCAGTGAATCCGAGAACACTGAAGCTTTCTTT. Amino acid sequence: CASSESENTEAFF.